The clone carrying this T cell receptor beta chain was seen many times. Antigen: not known. Time point denoted: persistent/refractory GD, antithyroid drugs over 5 years with positive TRAb. There was RNA extracted from PBMCs, and the TCR library was made from it. Germline V gives CDR1 DFQATT, CDR2 SNEGSKA (reference sequence). The J segment lost 3 bases and the V segment lost 1 base, leaving 5 bases of the junction unmatched. CDR3 length: 14 residues. This specimen comes from a study of regulatory T cells in long-lasting Graves disease. Study-level results: Persistent disease favored TRBV28, TRBJ1-2 and TRBJ2-5.

Building the TCR beta libraries relied on iRepertoire HTBI primers, and CDR3 regions underwent Arm-PCR. TCRdb processed the multiplex PCR reads anew with MiXCR; each CDR3 protein has one entry. The sample holds roughly 430,000 distinct CDR3 sequences, 21% seen once. The input for sequencing was peripheral blood mononuclear cells (PBMCs), taken when the disease was refractory, from a patient treated with antithyroid drugs. This chain uses TRBV20-1 with TRBJ2-7; 8 bases agree with TRBD1. The TCR sequence derives from a female donor with Graves disease. CDR3 nucleotides: TGCAGTGCTAGAGCAGGACAGGGATACTACGAGCAGTACTTC. Residues: CSARAGQGYYEQYF.